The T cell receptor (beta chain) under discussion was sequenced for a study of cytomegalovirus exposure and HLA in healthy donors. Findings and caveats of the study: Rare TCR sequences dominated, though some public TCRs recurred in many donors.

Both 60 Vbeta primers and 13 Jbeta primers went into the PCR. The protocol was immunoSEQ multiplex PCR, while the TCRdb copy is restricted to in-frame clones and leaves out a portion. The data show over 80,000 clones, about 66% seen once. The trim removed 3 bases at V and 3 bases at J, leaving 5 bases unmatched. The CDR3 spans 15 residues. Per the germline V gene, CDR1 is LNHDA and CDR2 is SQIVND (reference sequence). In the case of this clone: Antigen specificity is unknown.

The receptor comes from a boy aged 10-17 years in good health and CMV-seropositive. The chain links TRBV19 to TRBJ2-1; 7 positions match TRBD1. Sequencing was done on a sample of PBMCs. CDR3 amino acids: CASSMGQWVYNEQFF. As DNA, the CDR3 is TGTGCCAGTAGTATGGGACAGTGGGTCTACAATGAGCAGTTCTTC.